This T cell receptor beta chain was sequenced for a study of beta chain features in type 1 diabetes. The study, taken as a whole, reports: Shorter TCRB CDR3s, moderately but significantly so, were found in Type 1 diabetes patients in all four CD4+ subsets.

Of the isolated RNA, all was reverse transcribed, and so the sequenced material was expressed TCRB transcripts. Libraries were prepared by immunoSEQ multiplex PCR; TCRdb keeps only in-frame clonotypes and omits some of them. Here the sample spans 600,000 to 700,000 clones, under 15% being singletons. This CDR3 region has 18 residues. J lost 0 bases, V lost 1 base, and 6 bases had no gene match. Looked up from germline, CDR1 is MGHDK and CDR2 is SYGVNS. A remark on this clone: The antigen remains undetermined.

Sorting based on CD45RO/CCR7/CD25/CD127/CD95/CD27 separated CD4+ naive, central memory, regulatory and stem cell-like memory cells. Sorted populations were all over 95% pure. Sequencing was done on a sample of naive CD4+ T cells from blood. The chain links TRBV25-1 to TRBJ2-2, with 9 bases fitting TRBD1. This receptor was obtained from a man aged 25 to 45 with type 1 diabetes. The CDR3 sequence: CASSESPGQGTNTGELFF. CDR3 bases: TGTGCCAGCAGTGAATCCCCCGGACAGGGGACGAACACCGGGGAGCTGTTTTTT.